The 25 T cell receptor beta chains below were found in one sample sequenced in a study of T cells in tumors after PD-1 blockade. Produced via immunoSEQ multiplex PCR; TCRdb's table is partial and in-frame only. This sample has tens of thousands of clones, with 75% to 80% found just once. The starting material was PBMCs, obtained before anti-PD-1 treatment. Receptors were obtained from a human donor with basal cell carcinoma.

The rearrangement links TRBV19 to TRBJ1-1; possibly TRBD1 for D (6 bases). Trimming shortened V by 8 bases and J by 4 bases, and 11 bases separated the two germline ends. Germline V gene sequence: CDR1 LNHDA, CDR2 SQIVND (reference sequence). There are 12 residues in the CDR3. The CDR3, as DNA: TGTGCCAGTCAACAGGGCGTCACTGAAGCTTTCTTT. The encoded protein is CASQQGVTEAFF.

Details on this clone: Other nucleotide sequences from this sample produce the same CDR3. The rearrangement joins TRBV28 to TRBJ1-1; D is unresolved. V was clipped by 3 bases and J by 0 bases, with 2 bases between them. Germline CDR1 is MDHEN and CDR2 is SYDVKM. This CDR3 has 12 residues. CDR3 sequence: CASSLMNTEAFF. CDR3 nucleotide sequence: TGTGCCAGCAGTTTGATGAACACTGAAGCTTTCTTT.

This chain joins TRBV5-4 and TRBJ2-1; 9 positions match TRBD2. The V gene end was trimmed by 0 bases and the J gene end by 4 bases; junction bases not matched to a gene: 5. Germline CDR1 is SGHNT and CDR2 is YYREEE (reference sequence). The CDR3 covers 16 residues. The CDR3: CASSLAGAGGYNEQFF. CDR3 nucleotide sequence: TGTGCCAGCAGCTTGGCCGGAGCGGGAGGATACAATGAGCAGTTCTTC.

The chain is built from TRBV28 and TRBJ1-2, with D unresolved. V lost 1 base to trimming and J lost 2 bases, with 8 bases between them. CDR1 is MDHEN, CDR2 SYDVKM, per germline. This CDR3 has 14 amino acids. CDR3 DNA sequence: TGTGCCAGCAGTTTATTGGGTCAGAACTATGGCTACACCTTC. This codes for CASSLLGQNYGYTF.

In this sample, this clone turned up a few times. The rearrangement joins TRBV4-2 to TRBJ2-1; 11 nucleotides agree with TRBD2. CDR3 length equals 17 residues. V was clipped by 2 bases and J by 4 bases; unmatched bases: 7. Germline CDR1 is LGHNA and CDR2 is YNFKEQ. CDR3 residues: CASSQLLLAGAYNEQFF. In DNA, the CDR3 is TGTGCCAGCAGCCAACTCTTACTAGCGGGAGCTTACAATGAGCAGTTCTTC.

The chain is built from TRBV13 and TRBJ2-7; D possibly corresponds to TRBD2 (5 bases). This CDR3 has 14 amino acids. The V end was cut by 5 bases, the J end by 1 base, with 12 bases between. The germline CDR1 and CDR2 sequences are PRHDT and FYEKMQ (reference sequence). This CDR3 is CASSASTTSYEQYF. CDR3 sequence (DNA): TGTGCCAGCAGCGCCTCGACTACTTCCTACGAGCAGTACTTC.

The rearrangement uses TRBV28 and TRBJ1-1; weak D call: TRBD1 (6 bases). The CDR3 has 15 amino acids. V was cut by 7 bases and J by 0 bases, with 15 bases left in between. Germline CDR1 and CDR2: MDHEN and SYDVKM. In nucleotides, the CDR3 is TGTGCCAGCACCGAACGACAGGACCTGAACACTGAAGCTTTCTTT. Translating it yields CASTERQDLNTEAFF.

V is TRBV10-3 and J is TRBJ2-7; D unresolved. V was shortened by 7 bases and J by 1 base, with 8 bases between the two germline ends. Germline CDR1 and CDR2: ENHRY and SYGVKD. The CDR3 contains 12 residues. CDR3: CAIKGSSYEQYF. The CDR3 coding sequence is TGTGCCATCAAGGGCAGTTCCTACGAGCAGTACTTC.

The chain carries TRBV7-8 and TRBJ2-6; 16 nucleotides line up with TRBD2. Looked up from germline, CDR1 is SGHVS and CDR2 is FQNEAQ. The CDR3 runs 20 residues. J gave up 0 bases and V 4 bases, and 6 bases lay outside the gene matches. The DNA for the CDR3 is TGTGCCAGCAGCTCGGGACTAGCGGGAGGGCCTAGCTCTGGGGCCAACGTCCTGACTTTC. Residues: CASSSGLAGGPSSGANVLTF.

For this clone: One end of the junction fails to match germline, which may point to a read error. In nucleotides, the CDR3 is TGTGCCAGCAGTTCCCGGGACTCCAACGAGCAGTACTTC. This translates into CASSSRDSNEQYF. This chain links TRBV27 with TRBJ2-7; tentative D call: TRBD2 (6 bases). The CDR3 is 13 residues long. Germline CDR1 reads MNHEY; CDR2 reads SMNVEV (reference sequence).

The count of this clone is one. The V call is TRBV19, the J call TRBJ2-1; 8 nucleotides align to TRBD1. Germline values: CDR1 LNHDA, CDR2 SQIVND (reference sequence). Trimming at V came to 1 base and at J to 3 bases, leaving 5 bases not matched to a gene. The CDR3 loop spans 16 amino acids. Here the CDR3 reads CASSIGQGAGYNEQFF. The CDR3 DNA reads as TGTGCCAGTAGTATAGGGCAGGGGGCAGGCTACAATGAGCAGTTCTTC.

This chain uses TRBV29-1 with TRBJ1-2, with D unclear. Deletions cut 3 bases from V and 8 bases from J, with 16 bases between. The CDR3 loop spans 13 amino acids. Germline V gene data show CDR1 as SQVTM and CDR2 as ANQGSEA. Here the CDR3 DNA reads TGCAGCGTTGACCTCCCACAGCCAGAGGGCTACACCTTC. Translation gives CSVDLPQPEGYTF.

The chain links TRBV5-1 to TRBJ2-2; D possibly corresponds to TRBD1 (6 bases). V was cut by 2 bases and J by 0 bases, with 8 bases left in between. Germline CDR1 SGHRS, CDR2 YFSETQ. CDR3 length: 15 residues. CDR3 DNA: TGCGCCAGCAGCTTTGGACAGCCGAACACCGGGGAGCTGTTTTTT. Encoded protein: CASSFGQPNTGELFF.

This rearrangement joins TRBV28 to TRBJ1-5, with D unclear. The germline gives CDR1 MDHEN, CDR2 SYDVKM. The CDR3 is 14 amino acids. The V end lost 6 bases, the J end lost 3 bases, and 12 bases lay between the germline ends. The CDR3 here is CASRGRSVNQPQHF. In DNA, the CDR3 is TGTGCCAGCAGGGGCCGGAGCGTCAATCAGCCCCAGCATTTT.

The chain recombines TRBV24-1 with TRBJ2-2; a weak D match, TRBD1 (6 bases). From germline, CDR1 is KGHDR and CDR2 SFDVKD. V shed 4 bases and J shed 8 bases, with 16 bases lying between them. CDR3 length: 15 residues. CDR3 region: CATSDYRTVPGELFF. DNA for the CDR3: TGTGCCACCAGTGACTACCGGACAGTCCCGGGGGAGCTGTTTTTT.

This chain uses TRBV2 with TRBJ2-5; 10 bases match TRBD2. The junction had 10 bases not matched to a gene; V was cut back by 5 bases and J by 4 bases. CDR1 and CDR2 from the germline V gene are SNHLY and FYNNEI. The CDR3 extends over 16 amino acids. The CDR3 protein is CASSRSLAGAGETQYF. CDR3 in DNA: TGTGCCAGCAGTCGCTCGCTAGCGGGGGCTGGAGAGACCCAGTACTTC.

The chain couples TRBV30 to TRBJ1-1; D perhaps matches TRBD1 (6 bases). The V end was cut by 1 base, the J end by 1 base, with 7 bases between. Looked up from germline, CDR1 is GTSNPN and CDR2 is SVGIG (reference sequence). There are 13 residues in the CDR3. CDR3: CAWSETGNTEAFF. DNA for the CDR3: TGTGCCTGGAGTGAGACAGGGAACACTGAAGCTTTCTTT. The variable domain in full, completed from reference TRBV30 and TRBJ1-1, reads SQTIHQWPATLVQPVGSPLSLECTVEGTSNPNLYWYRQAAGRGLQLLFYSVGIGQISSEVPQNLSASRPQDRQFILSSKKLLLSDSGFYLCAWSETGNTEAFFGQGTRLTVV.

The chain joins TRBV28 to TRBJ1-1, with D possibly being TRBD1 (6 bases). Germline V CDR1 and CDR2: MDHEN, SYDVKM. V was cut by 5 bases and J by 0 bases, with 13 bases left in between. The length of the CDR3 is 15 residues. CDR3 in DNA: TGTGCCAGCAGTCCTCCAGGGGCCGTGAACACTGAAGCTTTCTTT. The encoded protein is CASSPPGAVNTEAFF.

The chain is built from TRBV5-1 and TRBJ1-6, with 7 positions matching TRBD1. CDR1 SGHRS and CDR2 YFSETQ come from the germline V gene. V shed 3 bases, J shed 7 bases, and the junction held 4 bases outside the gene matches. The CDR3 contains 14 residues. CDR3 bases: TGCGCCAGCAGCTCTGGGACAGTAAATTCACCCCTCCACTTT. It specifies CASSSGTVNSPLHF.

For the CDR3, the DNA is TGTGCCAGTAGTATTTTGGTGTGGAACACTGAAGCTTTCTTT. It encodes CASSILVWNTEAFF. The gene calls are TRBV19 and TRBJ1-1, with D unresolved. CDR1 LNHDA and CDR2 SQIVND come from the germline V gene (reference sequence). Deletions cut 3 bases from V and 1 base from J, with 9 bases between. CDR3 length: 14 amino acids.

This clone came up once. The chain employs TRBV11-3 and TRBJ2-3; possibly TRBD2 for D (6 bases). CDR1 is SGHNT, CDR2 YENEEA, per germline. The V gene lost 8 bases and the J gene lost 7 bases, with 16 bases spanning the gap. This CDR3 spans 13 amino acids. The CDR3 loop is CASQGGGPNTQYF. CDR3 in DNA: TGTGCCAGCCAGGGAGGAGGGCCAAATACGCAGTATTTT.

J is TRBJ2-1 and V is TRBV6-4, with 10 nucleotides matching TRBD2. With V trimmed by 5 bases and J by 4 bases, 5 bases remained unmatched. The CDR3 runs 15 residues. Germline V CDR1 and CDR2: MRHNA, SNTAGT. The CDR3 region is CASSSSGSGYNEQFF. DNA of the CDR3: TGTGCCAGCAGTTCTAGCGGGAGCGGGTACAATGAGCAGTTCTTC.

This rearrangement joins TRBV6-7 to TRBJ2-4; possibly TRBD2 for D (6 bases). TRBV6-7 is an ORF, with its function uncertain. This CDR3 contains 14 residues. V was shortened by 2 bases and J by 8 bases, with 13 bases between the two germline ends. The CDR3 sequence is CASSYPPGEDIQYF. For the CDR3, the DNA is TGTGCCAGCAGTTACCCCCCCGGGGAGGACATTCAGTACTTC.

V usage is TRBV6-4 and J usage is TRBJ1-2; D remains unclear. With 7 bases removed from V and 2 bases from J, the gap between germline ends came to 11 bases. Germline CDR1 and CDR2: MRHNA and SNTAGT. CDR3 size: 13 residues. CDR3 nucleotides: TGTGCCAGCAATAAGAGGGCGAACTATGGCTACACCTTC. Protein: CASNKRANYGYTF.

V usage is TRBV27 and J usage is TRBJ2-6; no definite D call. This CDR3 has 14 amino acids. Between the trimmed V and J ends, which lost 6 bases and 1 base, there was a span of 7 bases. In germline, CDR1 is MNHEY, CDR2 SMNVEV (reference sequence). The CDR3 DNA is TGTGCCAGCAGACTACTGTCTGGGGCCAACGTCCTGACTTTC. Protein product: CASRLLSGANVLTF.